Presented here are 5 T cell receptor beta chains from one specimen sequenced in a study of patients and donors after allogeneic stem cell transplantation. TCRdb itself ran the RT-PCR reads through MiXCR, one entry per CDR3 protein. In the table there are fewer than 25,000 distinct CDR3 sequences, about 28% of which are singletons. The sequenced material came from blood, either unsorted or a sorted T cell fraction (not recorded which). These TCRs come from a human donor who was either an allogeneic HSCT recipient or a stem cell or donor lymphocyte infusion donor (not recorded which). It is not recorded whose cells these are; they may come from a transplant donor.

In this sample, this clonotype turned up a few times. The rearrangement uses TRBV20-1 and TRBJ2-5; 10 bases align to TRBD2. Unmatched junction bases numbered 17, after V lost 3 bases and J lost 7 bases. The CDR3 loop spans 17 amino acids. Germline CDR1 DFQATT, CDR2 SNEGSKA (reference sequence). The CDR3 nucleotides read TGCAGTGCTAGTCTCCTGCTAGCGGGGGTAATAGTTCCGACCCAGTACTTC. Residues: CSASLLLAGVIVPTQYF.

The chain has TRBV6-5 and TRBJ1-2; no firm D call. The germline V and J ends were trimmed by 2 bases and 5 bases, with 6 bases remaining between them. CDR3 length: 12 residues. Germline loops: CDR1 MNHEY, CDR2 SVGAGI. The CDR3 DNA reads TGTGCCAGCAGTTACGCCGGTTATGGCTACACCTTC. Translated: CASSYAGYGYTF.

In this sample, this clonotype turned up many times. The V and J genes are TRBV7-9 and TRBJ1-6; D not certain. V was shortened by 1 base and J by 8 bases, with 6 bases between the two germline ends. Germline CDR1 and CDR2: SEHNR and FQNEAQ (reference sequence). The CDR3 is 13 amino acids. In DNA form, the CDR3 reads TGTGCCAGCAGCTTAGTAGAAGATTCACCCCTCCACTTT. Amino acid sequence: CASSLVEDSPLHF.

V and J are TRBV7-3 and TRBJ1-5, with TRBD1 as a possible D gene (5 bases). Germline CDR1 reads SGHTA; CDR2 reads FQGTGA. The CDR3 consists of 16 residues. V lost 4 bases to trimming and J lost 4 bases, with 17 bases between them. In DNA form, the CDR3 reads TGTGCCAGCAGCTCCAGGGCCCATCTTACTAATCAGCCCCAGCATTTT. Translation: CASSSRAHLTNQPQHF.

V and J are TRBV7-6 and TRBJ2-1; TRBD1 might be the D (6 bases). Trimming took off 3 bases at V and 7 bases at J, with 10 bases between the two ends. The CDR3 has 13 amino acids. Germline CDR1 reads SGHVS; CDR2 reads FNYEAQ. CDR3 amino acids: CASSFARGNEQFF. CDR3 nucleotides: TGTGCCAGCAGCTTCGCCAGGGGTAATGAGCAGTTCTTC.